This T cell receptor (beta chain) came from a study of shared clonotypes between healthy human individuals. Overall study: Three plates each covered CD4 naive and memory; CD8 naive two, CD8 memory one.

Study conclusions and caveats: The sharing of around 5% of naive CD4 clonotypes was seen across a handful of donors.

The table came from immunoSEQ multiplex PCR; TCRdb's copy has only in-frame clones and leaves some out. This table holds approximately 1.5 million clones, around 98.5% found once. The germline gives CDR1 SGHVS, CDR2 FQNEAQ. The germline V and J ends were trimmed by 6 bases and 6 bases, with 26 bases remaining between them. CDR3 length: 17 residues. With respect to this clone: Antigen: not known.

The source of this sequence is a young man in good health. Sequencing was performed on naive CD4+ T cells sorted from blood. Specified subset: CD45RA+ positively selected. The genes are TRBV7-8 and TRBJ1-1; D unclear. CDR3 nucleotides: TGTGCCAGCAGTCCCATTTTAGTTGCAGGTTGGGTTGCTGAAGCTTTCTTT. As protein: CASSPILVAGWVAEAFF.